The 31 T cell receptor beta chains presented below share a single source sample, sequenced in a study of blood T cell repertoires in COVID-19. Profiled with immunoSEQ multiplex PCR; TCRdb holds only in-frame clones, not every one. This sample carries roughly 200,000 clones, more than 80% of them seen once, and the ten largest clones take 6.2%. The sequencing sample was made of PBMCs or T cells enriched from blood (not recorded which). Receptors were obtained from a man aged 35 to 55 who had recovered from COVID-19.

Only a few counts were recorded for this clone. J is TRBJ2-5 and V is TRBV10-2, with TRBD2 matching over 12 bases. Germline V gene sequence: CDR1 WSHSY, CDR2 SAAADI. Trimming took 5 bases from V and 2 from J; bases not matched to a gene: 3. CDR3 length: 15 residues. The CDR3 region is CASSLTSGSQETQYF. In nucleotides, the CDR3 is TGCGCCAGCAGTTTGACTAGCGGGAGTCAAGAGACCCAGTACTTC.

The rearrangement uses TRBV2 and TRBJ1-5; D unclear. Germline V gene data show CDR1 as SNHLY and CDR2 as FYNNEI. With 7 bases removed from V and 6 bases from J, the gap between germline ends came to 16 bases. The CDR3 contains 14 residues. CDR3 nucleotides: TGTGCCAGCACGCGAGAGGGTGATCGTCAGCCCCAGCATTTT. Encoded protein: CASTREGDRQPQHF.

The rearrangement joins TRBV7-3 to TRBJ1-1, with no clear D. V was shortened by 7 bases and J by 0 bases, with 9 bases between the two germline ends. Per the germline V gene, CDR1 is SGHTA and CDR2 is FQGTGA. The CDR3 has 13 residues. The CDR3 bases are TGTGCCAGCAAGGGAGGCGTGAACACTGAAGCTTTCTTT. It encodes CASKGGVNTEAFF.

This chain joins TRBV6-2 or TRBV6-3 and TRBJ2-7; D might be TRBD1 (5 bases). V lost 0 bases to trimming and J lost 2 bases, with 5 bases between them. This CDR3 has 13 amino acids. Germline V gene data show CDR1 as MNHEY and CDR2 as SVGEGT. Here the CDR3 reads CASSYSDTYEQYF. CDR3 in DNA: TGTGCCAGCAGTTACTCGGACACCTACGAGCAGTACTTC.

The gene calls are TRBV9 and TRBJ1-1; D might be TRBD1 (5 bases). Germline CDR1 and CDR2: SGDLS and YYNGEE. V lost 6 bases to trimming and J lost 2 bases, with 14 bases between them. The CDR3 totals 14 residues. CDR3 sequence (DNA): TGTGCCAGCACCGCGGGGCAGTTCAACACTGAAGCTTTCTTT. The encoded protein is CASTAGQFNTEAFF.

This rearrangement joins TRBV5-1 to TRBJ2-7; perhaps TRBD1 as D (5 bases). This CDR3 is 15 amino acids long. CDR1 SGHRS and CDR2 YFSETQ come from the germline V gene. Trimming shortened V by 4 bases and J by 0 bases, and 14 bases separated the two germline ends. CDR3: CASSEYSDSSYEQYF. Here the CDR3 DNA reads TGCGCCAGCAGCGAATACTCCGACAGCTCCTACGAGCAGTACTTC.

Written as DNA, the CDR3 is TGTGCCAGCAGCCTTCAAGGAGGGGCCTACGAGCAGTACTTC. Translated, it gives CASSLQGGAYEQYF. The chain joins TRBV11-2 to TRBJ2-7; D might be TRBD2 (6 bases). This CDR3 has 14 amino acids. Trimming left V 5 bases short and J 2 bases short, with 13 bases between. Germline values: CDR1 SGHAT, CDR2 FQNNGV.

The chain couples TRBV5-4 to TRBJ1-1, with 7 bases lining up with TRBD1. V was pared by 6 bases and J by 0 bases, with 5 bases of the junction left unmatched. CDR3 size: 14 residues. The V gene's germline CDR1 is SGHNT and CDR2 YYREEE (reference sequence). CDR3 coding DNA: TGTGCCAGCACCCGGGACAGCATGAACACTGAAGCTTTCTTT. Translating gives CASTRDSMNTEAFF.

The V gene is TRBV11-2, the J gene TRBJ1-6, with 10 positions matching TRBD1. V shed 1 base, J shed 10 bases, and the junction held 1 base outside the gene matches. The germline CDR1 and CDR2 sequences are SGHAT and FQNNGV. The CDR3 length is 14 residues. The CDR3, as DNA: TGTGCCAGCAGCTTAGGACAGGGGGCGTCACCCCTCCACTTT. The encoded protein is CASSLGQGASPLHF.

This clone was seen only a few times. The CDR3 coding sequence is TGTGCCAGCAGCTTAGATGTATATGAGGTGCATAGTCGGGCCAACGTCCTGACTTTC. Translation gives CASSLDVYEVHSRANVLTF. The chain employs TRBV11-3 and TRBJ2-6; D is undetermined. CDR1 and CDR2 from the germline V gene are SGHNT and YENEEA. The CDR3 totals 19 residues. The V end was cut by 0 bases, the J end by 5 bases, with 20 bases between.

This clone was observed a few times. The genes are TRBV9 and TRBJ1-3; TRBD1 is a possible D gene (5 bases). The germline V and J ends were trimmed by 4 bases and 4 bases, with 18 bases remaining between them. Germline CDR1 and CDR2: SGDLS and YYNGEE. The CDR3 extends over 16 amino acids. The CDR3 loop is CASSKQTEALGNTIYF. The CDR3 region has the DNA TGTGCCAGCAGCAAACAGACAGAGGCCTTGGGAAACACCATATATTTT.

This clone was found a few times. The chain couples TRBV5-1 to TRBJ2-2, with 11 bases identical to TRBD2. The CDR3 consists of 17 residues. From germline, CDR1 is SGHRS and CDR2 YFSETQ. With 0 bases clipped from V and 4 bases from J, the junction kept 5 bases outside the gene matches. The CDR3 sequence: CASSLGSSGRPTGELFF. CDR3 nucleotides: TGCGCCAGCAGCTTGGGTTCTAGCGGGAGGCCCACCGGGGAGCTGTTTTTT.

This sequence joins TRBV27 and TRBJ1-2, with 12 bases matching TRBD1. CDR3 length equals 16 residues. Trimming took 4 bases from V and 7 from J; bases not matched to a gene: 10. CDR1 and CDR2 (germline): MNHEY, SMNVEV (reference sequence). This CDR3 is CASSSTGTGGVGGYTF. CDR3 in DNA: TGTGCCAGCAGTTCAACCGGGACAGGGGGCGTCGGTGGCTACACCTTC.

For the CDR3, the DNA is TGTGCCAGCTCACCACGCAGACAGGGAATCATGAACACTGAAGCTTTCTTT. Protein: CASSPRRQGIMNTEAFF. The rearrangement joins TRBV18 to TRBJ1-1; 7 bases agree with TRBD1. CDR3 length: 17 amino acids. Per germline, CDR1 KGHSH and CDR2 LQKENI. V shed 1 base, J shed 0 bases, and the junction held 8 bases outside the gene matches. Supplemented by reference TRBV18 and TRBJ1-1, the full variable domain reads NAGVMQNPRHLVRRRGQEARLRCSPMKGHSHVYWYRQLPEEGLKFMVYLQKENIIDESGMPKERFSAEFPKEGPSILRIQQVVRGDSAAYFCASSPRRQGIMNTEAFFGQGTRLTVV.

This clone occurred a few times. The J gene is TRBJ2-7, the V gene TRBV6-5, with D possibly being TRBD2 (6 bases). The CDR3 is 12 amino acids. V gave up 11 bases and J gave up 3 bases, with 14 bases separating them. Germline V gene sequence: CDR1 MNHEY, CDR2 SVGAGI. CDR3 nucleotides: TGTGCCGGTGGGGGGTCTCTCTACGAGCAGTACTTC. Its translation: CAGGGSLYEQYF.

This chain connects TRBV18 to TRBJ1-3; the match to TRBD1 covers 7 bases. CDR3 size: 20 residues. Germline loops: CDR1 KGHSH, CDR2 LQKENI. Losses at the gene ends were 2 bases for V and 0 bases for J; bases not matched to a gene: 16. The CDR3 DNA sequence: TGTGCCAGCTCACCAGGGGCGTCGGGCAGGGGACAGAGCTCTGGAAACACCATATATTTT. Protein product: CASSPGASGRGQSSGNTIYF.

The rearrangement joins TRBV6-1 to TRBJ1-5, with D perhaps matching TRBD1 (6 bases). V was pared by 0 bases and J by 3 bases, with 9 bases between. In germline, CDR1 is MNHNS, CDR2 SASEGT. CDR3 length: 15 residues. This CDR3 reads CASSEAGGDNQPQHF. The CDR3 nucleotides read TGTGCCAGCAGTGAAGCAGGGGGGGACAATCAGCCCCAGCATTTT.

This chain joins TRBV7-9 and TRBJ1-2; D gene ambiguous. The CDR3 spans 13 residues. The V gene's germline CDR1 is SEHNR and CDR2 FQNEAQ (reference sequence). The V gene lost 5 bases and the J gene lost 3 bases, with 10 bases spanning the gap. CDR3 DNA sequence: TGTGCCAGCAGCAGCGACGTGGACTATGGCTACACCTTC. Encoded protein: CASSSDVDYGYTF.

The CDR3 region has the DNA TGTGCCAGCAGCTCGCATAGCGGGGGGGCGGATGGCACCGGGGAGCTGTTTTTT. Amino acids: CASSSHSGGADGTGELFF. The V gene is TRBV7-3, the J gene TRBJ2-2, with 11 bases fitting TRBD2. The CDR3 length is 18 residues. V lost 4 bases, J lost 4 bases, and 11 bases stayed unmatched. Germline CDR1 reads SGHTA; CDR2 reads FQGTGA.

This sequence joins TRBV5-1 and TRBJ2-1; 9 nucleotides line up with TRBD2. From germline, CDR1 is SGHRS and CDR2 YFSETQ. V shed 1 base and J 3 bases; nucleotides not matched to a gene: 2. The CDR3 sequence is 15 residues long. CDR3 sequence: CASSLSSGNYNEQFF. CDR3 nucleotides: TGCGCCAGCAGCTTGTCTAGCGGGAACTACAATGAGCAGTTCTTC.

The rearrangement uses TRBV6-5 and TRBJ1-1; D is possibly TRBD1 (5 bases). CDR3 length: 13 amino acids. Germline V gene data show CDR1 as MNHEY and CDR2 as SVGAGI. Trimming removed 5 bases at V and 4 bases at J, with 11 bases between. The CDR3 reads CASSPGRGTEAFF. DNA for the CDR3: TGTGCCAGCAGTCCGGGGAGGGGCACTGAAGCTTTCTTT.

The DNA for the CDR3 is TGTGCCACCCTAGGGGCGAGGAGCCAGCCCCAGCATTTT. Encoded protein: CATLGARSQPQHF. This rearrangement joins TRBV19 to TRBJ1-5, with D perhaps matching TRBD1 (5 bases). CDR1 is LNHDA, CDR2 SQIVND, per germline (reference sequence). This CDR3 region has 13 residues. V was cut by 10 bases and J by 7 bases, with 17 bases left in between.

The chain joins TRBV7-9 to TRBJ1-2; a weak D match, TRBD1 (6 bases). V shed 1 base and J shed 5 bases, with 11 bases lying between them. Germline V gene data show CDR1 as SEHNR and CDR2 as FQNEAQ (reference sequence). The CDR3 length is 14 residues. The CDR3 loop reads CASSLGTVAYGYTF. The DNA for the CDR3 is TGTGCCAGCAGCTTAGGGACAGTAGCATATGGCTACACCTTC.

The rearrangement uses TRBV4-1 and TRBJ1-2; D is unclear. This CDR3 is 14 amino acids long. Germline CDR1 and CDR2: MGHRA and YSYEKL. V was pared by 0 bases and J by 6 bases, with 11 bases between. The CDR3 nucleotides are TGCGCCAGCAGCCAAGACAGAGGAGCGGATGGCTACACCTTC. Its translation: CASSQDRGADGYTF.

On this clone itself: One end of the junction varies from germline; a read error may be responsible. The chain joins TRBV5-1 to TRBJ2-5; D perhaps matches TRBD1 (5 bases). Germline CDR1 is SGHRS and CDR2 is YFSETQ. The CDR3 is 15 amino acids. This chain's CDR3 is CASSLGGRDRLAYDF. As DNA, the CDR3 is TGCGCCAGCAGCTTGGGGGGCAGGGATCGTCTCGCTTACGACTTC. Together with reference TRBV5-1 and TRBJ2-5, the CDR3 gives the full variable domain: KAGVTQTPRYLIKTRGQQVTLSCSPISGHRSVSWYQQTPGQGLQFLFEYFSETQRNKGNFPGRFSGRQFSNSRSEMNVSTLELGDSALYLCASSLGGRDRLAYDFGPGTRLLVL.

This clone was found many times. The chain is built from TRBV15 and TRBJ2-1; maybe TRBD2 (5 bases). V dropped 9 bases and J dropped 6 bases, with 21 bases sitting between them. Germline CDR1 and CDR2: LNHNV and YYDKDF (reference sequence). The CDR3 is made up of 15 amino acids. The CDR3 here is CATAGEGTVSNEQFF. CDR3 in DNA: TGTGCCACTGCTGGTGAGGGAACAGTTTCCAATGAGCAGTTCTTC.

The V and J genes are TRBV29-1 and TRBJ2-7; TRBD1 agrees at 11 bases. With 7 bases clipped from V and 3 bases from J, the junction kept 23 bases outside the gene matches. CDR1 is SQVTM, CDR2 ANQGSEA, per germline. The CDR3 extends over 19 amino acids. The CDR3 DNA sequence: TGCAGCGCGGAGATGAGGGACAGGGGGATCAAGCGTCGTTGCTACGAGCAGTACTTC. This translates into CSAEMRDRGIKRRCYEQYF.

The V call is TRBV7-8, the J call TRBJ2-1; no clear D. The V and J ends lost 2 bases and 0 bases respectively, with 5 bases between them. Per the germline V gene, CDR1 is SGHVS and CDR2 is FQNEAQ. This CDR3 is 14 amino acids long. CDR3 nucleotides: TGTGCCAGCAGCTTACGCAGCTCCTACAATGAGCAGTTCTTC. It codes for CASSLRSSYNEQFF.

This rearrangement joins TRBV2 to TRBJ1-5; D not resolved. Trimming shortened V by 6 bases and J by 4 bases, and 13 bases separated the two germline ends. Germline V gives CDR1 SNHLY, CDR2 FYNNEI. The CDR3 extends over 14 amino acids. The DNA of the CDR3 is TGTGCCAGCAGCGATCAAGCGGGGAATCAGCCCCAGCATTTT. Amino acids: CASSDQAGNQPQHF.

V usage is TRBV6-6 and J usage is TRBJ1-4, with D tentatively TRBD1 (5 bases). This CDR3 contains 15 residues. With 2 bases removed from V and 7 bases from J, the gap between germline ends came to 14 bases. CDR1 is MNHNY and CDR2 is SVGAGI in the germline V gene (reference sequence). The CDR3 DNA follows: TGTGCCAGCAGTTACAGGGGTGAACGCCGTGAAAAACTGTTTTTT. It is translated as CASSYRGERREKLFF.

The J gene is TRBJ1-6, the V gene TRBV9; maybe TRBD1 (6 bases). The germline V and J ends were trimmed by 0 bases and 9 bases, with 16 bases remaining between them. CDR1 and CDR2 (germline): SGDLS, YYNGEE. This CDR3 has 16 residues. The CDR3 sequence: CASSVDSGVIGSPLHF. For the CDR3, the DNA is TGTGCCAGCAGCGTAGATTCAGGGGTAATCGGTTCACCCCTCCACTTT.